A selection of T cell receptor beta chains follows, all from one sample in a study of CD8 T cells in Susac syndrome. One entry per CDR3 protein results from TCRdb running MiXCR on the immunoSEQ multiplex PCR reads. The table has around 110,000 distinct CDR3 sequences, 85% to 95% seen once. What was sequenced was CD8+ T cells from PBMCs. The receptors derive from a human donor with Susac syndrome. The CDR3 runs from the conserved cysteine through the conserved F or W. D genes are given only for firm matches. Part of the rows lack a size; the others show once, few, many or a class for expanded clones.

CDR3 protein: CASTSRDWSTEAFF
CDR3 DNA: TGTGCCAGCACCTCCCGAGACTGGAGCACTGAAGCTTTCTTT
J gene: TRBJ1-1
D gene: -
clone size: -
CDR3 length: 14
V gene: TRBV12-3/TRBV12-4

CDR3 protein: CASSRESGLEAMGVRGYGYTF
CDR3 DNA: TGTGCCAGCAGCCGGGAATCGGGCCTGGAGGCCATGGGAGTAAGAGGCTATGGCTACACCTTC
J gene: TRBJ1-2
D gene: -
clone size: -
CDR3 length: 21
V gene: TRBV14

CDR3 protein: CASSAHGDRVYEQYF
CDR3 DNA: TGTGCCAGCAGCGCTCACGGGGACAGGGTCTACGAGCAGTACTTC
J gene: TRBJ2-7
D gene: TRBD1
clone size: -
CDR3 length: 15
V gene: TRBV9

CDR3 protein: CATSDPGADSYNEQFF
CDR3 DNA: TGTGCCACCAGTGATCCGGGCGCGGACTCCTACAATGAGCAGTTCTTC
J gene: TRBJ2-1
D gene: -
clone size: -
CDR3 length: 16
V gene: TRBV24-1

CDR3 protein: CASSLRTGDYGYTF
CDR3 DNA: TGTGCCAGCAGTTTAAGGACAGGGGACTATGGCTACACCTTC
J gene: TRBJ1-2
D gene: TRBD1
clone size: -
CDR3 length: 14
V gene: TRBV28

CDR3 protein: CASSYWTGNYEQYF
CDR3 DNA: TGTGCCAGCAGCTACTGGACAGGGAACTACGAGCAGTACTTC
J gene: TRBJ2-7
D gene: TRBD1
clone size: -
CDR3 length: 14
V gene: TRBV5-6

CDR3 protein: CSARSRVRTDTQYF
CDR3 DNA: TGCAGCGCCAGATCCCGAGTGAGGACAGATACGCAGTATTTT
J gene: TRBJ2-3
D gene: -
clone size: -
CDR3 length: 14
V gene: TRBV20-1

CDR3 protein: CASSSADEQFF
CDR3 DNA: TGTGCCAGCAGCTCAGCCGATGAGCAGTTCTTC
J gene: TRBJ2-1
D gene: -
clone size: -
CDR3 length: 11
V gene: TRBV7-9

CDR3 protein: CSAHHPSPGYEQYF
CDR3 DNA: TGCAGTGCCCACCACCCATCACCGGGCTACGAGCAGTACTTC
J gene: TRBJ2-7
D gene: -
clone size: -
CDR3 length: 14
V gene: TRBV20-1

CDR3 protein: CASSPRDRVYNEQFF
CDR3 DNA: TGTGCCAGCAGCCCCCGGGACAGGGTCTACAATGAGCAGTTCTTC
J gene: TRBJ2-1
D gene: TRBD1
clone size: once
CDR3 length: 15
V gene: TRBV11-1

CDR3 protein: CASSPMPDDRGDTGELFF
CDR3 DNA: TGTGCCAGCAGCCCGATGCCGGACGACAGGGGAGACACCGGGGAGCTGTTTTTT
J gene: TRBJ2-2
D gene: TRBD1
clone size: -
CDR3 length: 18
V gene: TRBV11-2

CDR3 protein: CASHTGTGSTEAFF
CDR3 DNA: TGTGCCAGCCACACCGGGACAGGAAGTACTGAAGCTTTCTTT
J gene: TRBJ1-1
D gene: TRBD1
clone size: -
CDR3 length: 14
V gene: TRBV5-6

CDR3 protein: CASSLRGDEQYF
CDR3 DNA: TGTGCCAGCAGCTTAAGGGGGGACGAGCAGTACTTC
J gene: TRBJ2-7
D gene: -
clone size: -
CDR3 length: 12
V gene: TRBV5-1

CDR3 protein: CASSLGTGAGENIQYF
CDR3 DNA: TGTGCTAGCAGCTTAGGAACCGGGGCTGGGGAAAACATTCAGTACTTC
J gene: TRBJ2-4
D gene: -
clone size: -
CDR3 length: 16
V gene: TRBV7-7

CDR3 protein: CASSMSMLNEQYF
CDR3 DNA: TGCGCCAGCAGCATGAGCATGTTGAACGAGCAGTACTTC
J gene: TRBJ2-7
D gene: -
clone size: -
CDR3 length: 13
V gene: TRBV4-1

CDR3 protein: CASSRTGVGNQPQHF
CDR3 DNA: TGTGCCAGCAGCCGGACAGGGGTTGGGAATCAGCCCCAGCATTTT
J gene: TRBJ1-5
D gene: TRBD1
clone size: -
CDR3 length: 15
V gene: TRBV7-8

CDR3 protein: CASSDRAGLDGYTF
CDR3 DNA: TGTGCCAGCAGTGACAGGGCGGGTTTGGATGGCTACACCTTC
J gene: TRBJ1-2
D gene: -
clone size: -
CDR3 length: 14
V gene: TRBV2

CDR3 protein: CASSPRQGMDGFF
CDR3 DNA: TGTGCCAGCTCACCACGGCAGGGAATGGATGGGTTTTTT
J gene: TRBJ1-4
D gene: -
clone size: -
CDR3 length: 13
V gene: TRBV18

CDR3 protein: CATSRDNPSGGHPTDTQYF
CDR3 DNA: TGTGCCACCAGCAGAGATAATCCATCGGGGGGCCATCCCACAGATACGCAGTATTTT
J gene: TRBJ2-3
D gene: -
clone size: -
CDR3 length: 19
V gene: TRBV15

CDR3 protein: CASRPGTSGAYEQYF
CDR3 DNA: TGTGCCAGTAGGCCCGGGACTAGCGGCGCCTACGAGCAGTACTTC
J gene: TRBJ2-7
D gene: TRBD2
clone size: -
CDR3 length: 15
V gene: TRBV19

CDR3 protein: CASSTGVDEKLFF
CDR3 DNA: TGTGCCAGCAGTACAGGTGTTGATGAAAAACTGTTTTTT
J gene: TRBJ1-4
D gene: -
clone size: -
CDR3 length: 13
V gene: TRBV6-5

CDR3 protein: CASSVVAAGGRTDTQYF
CDR3 DNA: TGTGCCAGCAGCGTAGTAGCAGCGGGGGGGCGTACAGATACGCAGTATTTT
J gene: TRBJ2-3
D gene: TRBD2
clone size: -
CDR3 length: 17
V gene: TRBV9

CDR3 protein: CSVNPGQGSYEQYF
CDR3 DNA: TGCAGCGTTAATCCGGGACAGGGTTCCTACGAGCAGTACTTC
J gene: TRBJ2-7
D gene: TRBD1
clone size: -
CDR3 length: 14
V gene: TRBV29-1

CDR3 protein: CASSQSDSQNEQYF
CDR3 DNA: TGTGCCAGCAGCCAATCGGACAGCCAGAACGAGCAGTACTTC
J gene: TRBJ2-7
D gene: -
clone size: -
CDR3 length: 14
V gene: TRBV4-2